The following is a T cell receptor (beta chain) sequence with its context. The antigen is unknown. It was via CD45RO/CCR7/CD25/CD127/CD95/CD27 that CD4+ naive, central memory, regulatory and stem cell-like memory cells were sorted. These data come from a study of beta chain features in type 1 diabetes. General study findings and limits: Whether TCRB rearrangement is influenced by HLA type went unresolved here.

The germline gives CDR1 KGHSH, CDR2 LQKENI. CDR3 length equals 13 residues. With 3 bases clipped from V and 8 bases from J, the junction kept 5 bases outside the gene matches. As every portion of the isolated RNA was reverse transcribed, the sequencing read expressed TCRB transcripts. The read count averaged approximately 3.3 million across naive, central memory and regulatory T cell samples. TCRdb's table, derived via immunoSEQ multiplex PCR, lists solely in-frame clones and lacks some. The sample has around 160,000 clones; under 60% are singletons. This chain links TRBV18 with TRBJ1-2; 8 positions match TRBD1. The sequencing input was Tregs from blood. This TCR came from a man younger than 30 in good health. The DNA for the CDR3 is TGTGCCAGCTCACCCAGGACAGGGATGGGCTACACCTTC. Protein sequence: CASSPRTGMGYTF.